These 11 T cell receptor beta chains share one sample of origin, sequenced in a study of shared clonotypes between healthy human individuals. Assay used: immunoSEQ multiplex PCR; TCRdb lists only in-frame clones, some missing. The data show over a million clones, with roughly 97% seen just once and 1% to 1.5% held by the top ten. The sample consisted of naive CD4+ T cells sorted from blood. This sample's subset: CD45RA+ positively selected. The origin of the receptors is a man under 40 in good health.

Concerning this clone itself: This specimen includes other DNA sequences encoding the same CDR3. J is TRBJ1-5 and V is TRBV10-3, with 7 bases that match TRBD1. Germline V CDR1 and CDR2: ENHRY, SYGVKD. The CDR3 sequence is 15 residues long. Losses at the gene ends were 0 bases for V and 4 bases for J; bases not matched to a gene: 3. The CDR3 loop is CAISESGTENQPQHF. The CDR3 region has the DNA TGTGCCATCAGTGAGTCCGGGACAGAAAATCAGCCCCAGCATTTT.

About this clone: This sample also contains other DNA sequences that code for the same CDR3. The V and J genes are TRBV2 and TRBJ2-7; tentative D call: TRBD1 (5 bases). The CDR3 sequence is 12 residues long. Germline CDR1 reads SNHLY; CDR2 reads FYNNEI. V was clipped by 2 bases and J by 4 bases, with 6 bases between them. CDR3 residues: CASSEQGYEQYF. Written as DNA, the CDR3 is TGTGCCAGCAGTGAACAGGGTTACGAGCAGTACTTC. Filled out from reference TRBV2 and TRBJ2-7, the complete variable domain reads EPEVTQTPSHQVTQMGQEVILRCVPISNHLYFYWYRQILGQKVEFLVSFYNNEISEKSEIFDDQFSVERPDGSNFTLKIRSTKLEDSAMYFCASSEQGYEQYFGPGTRLTVT.

This rearrangement joins TRBV19 to TRBJ2-7, with a weak D call TRBD1 (5 bases). CDR3 size: 14 residues. V gave up 4 bases and J gave up 3 bases, with 13 bases separating them. Per the germline V gene, CDR1 is LNHDA and CDR2 is SQIVND (reference sequence). CDR3 sequence reads: CASSKTGVVYEQYF. Written as DNA, the CDR3 is TGTGCCAGTAGTAAAACAGGAGTCGTCTACGAGCAGTACTTC.

The chain links TRBV6-1 to TRBJ2-7; TRBD1 might be the D (6 bases). The CDR3 totals 11 residues. From germline, CDR1 is MNHNS and CDR2 SASEGT. With 4 bases removed from V and 10 bases from J, the gap between germline ends came to 11 bases. CDR3 DNA sequence: TGTGCCAGCAGTGGCAGGGGCGATCAGTACTTC. This encodes CASSGRGDQYF.

The V and J genes are TRBV27 and TRBJ2-1, with TRBD2 identical over 9 bases. This CDR3 spans 13 amino acids. Trimming cost V 5 bases and J 16 bases; bases outside gene matches: 12. The germline gives CDR1 MNHEY, CDR2 SMNVEV (reference sequence). DNA of the CDR3: TGTGCCAGCAGTCGTAGCGGGAGTGGGGCTTACTTCTTC. Translating it yields CASSRSGSGAYFF.

The rearrangement uses TRBV7-9 and TRBJ1-5; 9 nucleotides match TRBD1. The CDR3 consists of 15 residues. Germline V gives CDR1 SEHNR, CDR2 FQNEAQ (reference sequence). V gave up 2 bases and J gave up 7 bases; unmatched junction bases: 6. The CDR3 region has the DNA TGTGCCAGCAGCTTAATGGGCGACAGGGGGCAGCCCCAGCATTTT. Translated, it gives CASSLMGDRGQPQHF.

J is TRBJ2-2 and V is TRBV7-7, with D perhaps TRBD2 (6 bases). In germline, CDR1 is SSHAT, CDR2 FNYEAQ (reference sequence). The CDR3 totals 16 residues. With 5 bases removed from V and 6 bases from J, the gap between germline ends came to 19 bases. The CDR3 reads CASSADSGGPPGELFF. In DNA, the CDR3 is TGTGCCAGCAGCGCGGATAGCGGAGGCCCCCCCGGGGAGCTGTTTTTT.

The rearrangement uses TRBV9 and TRBJ1-2, with 9 bases that match TRBD1. Germline lookup yields CDR1 SGDLS and CDR2 YYNGEE. V lost 0 bases to trimming and J lost 6 bases; unmatched junction nucleotides: 6. This CDR3 contains 15 residues. In DNA form, the CDR3 reads TGTGCCAGCAGCGTAGGGGCGTGGACAGGGGATGGCTACACCTTC. Residues: CASSVGAWTGDGYTF.

Comment on this clone: The same CDR3 is also encoded by other DNA sequences in this sample. The chain couples TRBV29-1 to TRBJ2-7; 9 bases fit TRBD2. The germline gives CDR1 SQVTM, CDR2 ANQGSEA. V lost 1 base, J lost 2 bases, and 3 bases stayed unmatched. This CDR3 is 14 amino acids long. The CDR3 DNA follows: TGCAGCGTTGAAGTGTTAGCGGGAGCCTACGAGCAGTACTTC. It is translated as CSVEVLAGAYEQYF.

The chain joins TRBV28 to TRBJ1-5; D is possibly TRBD1 (6 bases). CDR1 MDHEN and CDR2 SYDVKM come from the germline V gene. V shed 5 bases and J shed 1 base, with 9 bases lying between them. CDR3 size: 14 residues. As DNA, the CDR3 is TGTGCCAGCAGTATACAGGGCAGCAATCAGCCCCAGCATTTT. It translates to CASSIQGSNQPQHF.

J is TRBJ2-3 and V is TRBV6-5; D is perhaps TRBD1 (6 bases). The CDR3 totals 13 residues. Trimming cost V 7 bases and J 4 bases, with 12 bases left between them. The germline V gene has CDR1 MNHEY and CDR2 SVGAGI. DNA of the CDR3: TGTGCCAGCACCACACCAGGGGCAGATACGCAGTATTTT. Protein sequence: CASTTPGADTQYF.